This T cell receptor beta chain was captured by sequencing in a study of blood T cell repertoires in COVID-19. On the study more broadly: From T cells, B-cell-depleted T cells, or PBMCs came the material, which was cDNA or gDNA.

As processed by the authors: Reference gene primer amplification yielded estimated nucleated cell counts. Data came from immunoSEQ multiplex PCR; TCRdb stores just in-frame clones and leaves some out. For V, J and clone size, that table is used; D and trimming come from the DNA. Found here are about 200,000 clones, about three quarters of them singletons; the top ten hold 5.5%. Germline V lookup: CDR1 SQVTM, CDR2 ANQGSEA. Trimming stripped 6 bases from V and 1 base from J, with 7 bases between. The CDR3 covers 12 residues. The source of this sequence is a woman aged 65 to 85 with acute or convalescent COVID-19. V usage is TRBV29-1 and J usage is TRBJ1-3; D ambiguous. Source material: peripheral blood. CDR3 residues: CSVQLSGNTIYF. The CDR3 DNA reads as TGCAGCGTACAGCTATCTGGAAACACCATATATTTT.